The 22 T cell receptor beta chains below come from one sample, sequenced in a study of T cells in Graves' hyperthyroidism and ophthalmopathy. TCR beta CDR3 regions were amplified from RNA transcripts. Initially, a first-round RT-PCR of the TCR CDR3 employed the HTBI primer set. A single record per CDR3 protein comes from TCRdb applying MiXCR to the multiplex PCR reads. The sample consists of a few hundred thousand distinct CDR3 sequences, approximately 14% of them appearing once. Material: blood. All receptors derive from a woman aged 25 to 39 with Graves' hyperthyroidism that later progressed to Graves' ophthalmopathy.

In its sample, this clonotype was seen a few times. This chain links TRBV24-1 with TRBJ2-7; the D gene is possibly TRBD1 (6 bases). V shed 7 bases and J shed 5 bases, with 8 bases lying between them. The germline V gene has CDR1 KGHDR and CDR2 SFDVKD. The CDR3 contains 11 residues. The CDR3 nucleotides read TGTGCCACCAGGCAGGGGAACGAGCAGTACTTC. Amino acids: CATRQGNEQYF.

This clonotype has a count of ten or more. The chain recombines TRBV3-1 with TRBJ2-7; TRBD1 matches at 9 bases. V was pared by 2 bases and J by 7 bases, with 15 bases of the junction left unmatched. This CDR3 has 17 amino acids. Germline CDR1 LGHDT, CDR2 YNNKEL (reference sequence). In DNA form, the CDR3 reads TGTGCCAGCAGCCAAAATCAAATCGGGACAGGGTTTTTTGAGCAGTACTTC. Translation: CASSQNQIGTGFFEQYF.

At least ten counts were recorded for this clonotype. For the CDR3, the DNA is TGTGCCAGTAGTCACACGCGGGGAGCATCGGCCTACGAGCAGTACTTC. Amino acids: CASSHTRGASAYEQYF. The V call is TRBV19, the J call TRBJ2-7, with a tentative D call TRBD2 (6 bases). Germline CDR1 reads LNHDA; CDR2 reads SQIVND (reference sequence). Trimming took off 5 bases at V and 2 bases at J, with 19 bases between the two ends. The CDR3 spans 16 residues. The whole variable domain, filled in from reference TRBV19 and TRBJ2-7, reads DGGITQSPKYLFRKEGQNVTLSCEQNLNHDAMYWYRQDPGQGLRLIYYSQIVNDFQKGDIAEGYSVSREKKESFPLTVTSAQKNPTAFYLCASSHTRGASAYEQYFGPGTRLTVT.

This clonotype was counted between two and nine times. The chain couples TRBV30 to TRBJ2-2, with TRBD2 identical over 7 bases. The trim removed 2 bases at V and 4 bases at J, leaving 4 bases unmatched. Per the germline V gene, CDR1 is GTSNPN and CDR2 is SVGIG (reference sequence). The CDR3 runs 14 residues. CDR3 protein: CAWSRRGVTGELFF. The CDR3 nucleotides read TGTGCCTGGAGTAGACGGGGGGTCACCGGGGAGCTGTTTTTT.

This clonotype showed up many times. The gene calls are TRBV6-1 and TRBJ1-1; D ambiguous. CDR3 length equals 15 residues. Germline assignment: CDR1 MNHNS and CDR2 SASEGT. V lost 5 bases, J lost 2 bases, and 15 bases lay in between. The CDR3 loop reads CASSYGIGVNTEAFF. CDR3 nucleotide sequence: TGTGCCAGCAGTTACGGAATAGGCGTCAACACTGAAGCTTTCTTT.

Details on this clonotype: A much larger clone sits a single nucleotide away, making a read error possible. The rearrangement joins TRBV30 to TRBJ2-1; the D is unclear. The germline CDR1 and CDR2 sequences are GTSNPN and SVGIG (reference sequence). This CDR3 has 13 amino acids. CDR3 loop: CARSVQVYNEQFF. The CDR3 nucleotides read TGTGCCCGGAGTGTGCAGGTATACAATGAGCAGTTCTTC.

This clonotype was seen at least ten times. The chain employs TRBV27 and TRBJ2-1; D is perhaps TRBD2 (6 bases). Germline lookup yields CDR1 MNHEY and CDR2 SMNVEV (reference sequence). Trimming removed 9 bases at V and 0 bases at J, with 12 bases between. The CDR3 extends over 14 amino acids. CDR3 loop: CASNSAGSYNEQFF. Written as DNA, the CDR3 is TGTGCCAGTAACTCAGCGGGCTCCTACAATGAGCAGTTCTTC.

This clonotype was observed at least ten times. The genes are TRBV5-1 and TRBJ2-2, with a weak D call TRBD1 (6 bases). This CDR3 is built from 15 residues. Per the germline V gene, CDR1 is SGHRS and CDR2 is YFSETQ. V was trimmed by 0 bases and J by 6 bases, leaving 12 bases between them. The CDR3 spells CASSLEGVGAGELFF. The CDR3, as DNA: TGCGCCAGCAGCTTGGAGGGGGTAGGCGCCGGGGAGCTGTTTTTT.

This clonotype was detected only a few times. The J gene is TRBJ2-3, the V gene TRBV13; D is undetermined. V was trimmed by 5 bases and J by 0 bases, leaving 9 bases between them. Germline loops: CDR1 PRHDT, CDR2 FYEKMQ (reference sequence). This CDR3 contains 14 residues. The CDR3 DNA reads as TGTGCCAGCAGCACGACGGTGAGCACAGATACGCAGTATTTT. This translates into CASSTTVSTDTQYF.

This clonotype was found a few times. This sequence joins TRBV20-1 and TRBJ1-3; a possible D gene is TRBD1 (6 bases). The germline V gene encodes CDR1 DFQATT and CDR2 SNEGSKA (reference sequence). CDR3 length equals 14 residues. The CDR3 bases are TGCAGAGCGCATCCCGGACAGCTAAGAAACACCATATATTTT. It specifies CRAHPGQLRNTIYF.

This clonotype was recorded at least ten times. The chain carries TRBV24-1 and TRBJ2-1; D unresolved. This CDR3 contains 13 residues. Germline lookup yields CDR1 KGHDR and CDR2 SFDVKD. The germline V and J ends were trimmed by 7 bases and 7 bases, with 13 bases remaining between them. CDR3: CATRSPGSNEQFF. CDR3 coding DNA: TGTGCCACCAGAAGCCCGGGTTCTAATGAGCAGTTCTTC.

This clonotype was recorded at least ten times. V gene TRBV3-1 combines with J gene TRBJ2-3; 8 bases are a match to TRBD2. The length of the CDR3 is 16 residues. The trim removed 0 bases at V and 0 bases at J, leaving 2 bases unmatched. From germline, CDR1 is LGHDT and CDR2 YNNKEL (reference sequence). The CDR3 DNA sequence: TGTGCCAGCAGCCAAGAAACGGGAGGGAGCACAGATACGCAGTATTTT. Amino acid sequence: CASSQETGGSTDTQYF.

This clonotype occurred a few times. This may arise from a read error, as a much more abundant clone is one base away. This rearrangement joins TRBV10-3 to TRBJ1-2; possible D gene TRBD1, 5 bases. The CDR3 spans 15 residues. CDR1 and CDR2 from the germline V gene are ENHRY and SYGVKD. Trimming removed 0 bases from V and 5 bases from J, with 13 bases in between. The CDR3 sequence is CAISESGAGSYGYTF. CDR3 sequence (DNA): TGTGCCATCAGTGAGTCTGGGGCAGGATCGTATGGCTACACCTTC.

This rearrangement joins TRBV19 to TRBJ1-5; weak D call: TRBD1 (5 bases). Germline V CDR1 and CDR2: LNHDA, SQIVND (reference sequence). The CDR3 runs to 16 residues. Trimming cost V 4 bases and J 7 bases, with 20 bases left between them. CDR3 in amino acids: CASSTPPQVSQQPQHF. For the CDR3, the DNA is TGTGCCAGTAGTACCCCTCCACAGGTTTCGCAGCAGCCCCAGCATTTT.

This clonotype has only a few counts. This chain links TRBV3-1 with TRBJ2-7; possibly TRBD2 for D (5 bases). In germline, CDR1 is LGHDT, CDR2 YNNKEL (reference sequence). The CDR3 has 14 residues. Trimming stripped 3 bases from V and 3 bases from J, with 12 bases between. CDR3 sequence reads: CASSHRGKYYEQYF. The CDR3, as DNA: TGTGCCAGCAGCCACCGGGGTAAATACTACGAGCAGTACTTC.

This clonotype was seen more than once but under ten times. The chain carries TRBV27 and TRBJ2-5; 12 bases map to TRBD2. The V gene's germline CDR1 is MNHEY and CDR2 SMNVEV (reference sequence). The CDR3 sequence is 15 residues long. Trimming removed 6 bases from V and 5 bases from J; junction bases left unmatched: 7. The CDR3 nucleotides are TGTGCCAGCAGCCTAGCGGGAGGGCCTCCGGAGACCCAGTACTTC. This sequence encodes CASSLAGGPPETQYF.

The chain carries TRBV7-2 and TRBJ1-4; no firm D call. V dropped 1 base and J dropped 8 bases, with 17 bases sitting between them. Per germline, CDR1 SGHTA and CDR2 FQGNSA. This CDR3 comprises 16 residues. CDR3 coding DNA: TGTGCCAGCAGCTTAGACATGGTGCGGGTGGGGGAAAAACTGTTTTTT. The encoded protein is CASSLDMVRVGEKLFF.

This clonotype was counted between two and nine times. This chain joins TRBV20-1 and TRBJ1-4; TRBD1 matches at 8 bases. The CDR3 length is 16 residues. V was pared by 0 bases and J by 5 bases, with 8 bases of the junction left unmatched. CDR1 DFQATT and CDR2 SNEGSKA come from the germline V gene (reference sequence). The CDR3 loop is CSARDFLRTGNEKLFF. CDR3 nucleotides: TGCAGTGCTAGAGATTTCTTGAGGACAGGGAATGAAAAACTGTTTTTT.

This clonotype was recorded many times. The chain employs TRBV5-1 and TRBJ2-1; 7 nucleotides match TRBD2. This CDR3 contains 15 residues. Unmatched junction bases numbered 9, after V lost 1 base and J lost 8 bases. Germline V gene lookup returns CDR1 SGHRS and CDR2 YFSETQ. CDR3 sequence: CASSLSGGREHEQFF. CDR3 DNA: TGCGCCAGCAGCTTGTCGGGGGGTAGGGAGCATGAGCAGTTCTTC. The whole variable domain, filled in from reference TRBV5-1 and TRBJ2-1, reads KAGVTQTPRYLIKTRGQQVTLSCSPISGHRSVSWYQQTPGQGLQFLFEYFSETQRNKGNFPGRFSGRQFSNSRSEMNVSTLELGDSALYLCASSLSGGREHEQFFGPGTRLTVL.

This clonotype was recorded many times. The CDR3, as DNA: TGTGCCAGCAGCAATTGGACAGCCGCCCACTACGAGCAGTACTTC. This gives the protein CASSNWTAAHYEQYF. This chain links TRBV7-9 with TRBJ2-7, with D tentatively TRBD1 (6 bases). Germline V lookup: CDR1 SEHNR, CDR2 FQNEAQ (reference sequence). The CDR3 has 15 amino acids. With 5 bases removed from V and 3 bases from J, the gap between germline ends came to 17 bases.

This clonotype was seen repeatedly, ten times or more. The J gene is TRBJ2-7, the V gene TRBV28; perhaps TRBD1 as D (5 bases). CDR1 and CDR2 from the germline V gene are MDHEN and SYDVKM. V lost 3 bases and J 1 base, leaving 10 bases between the germline ends. This CDR3 contains 14 residues. The CDR3 reads CASSFPDTSYEQYF. The DNA for the CDR3 is TGTGCCAGCAGTTTCCCGGACACTTCCTACGAGCAGTACTTC.

The rearrangement uses TRBV30 and TRBJ1-4; 8 bases fit TRBD1. Germline V lookup: CDR1 GTSNPN, CDR2 SVGIG (reference sequence). CDR3 length: 13 residues. Losses at the gene ends were 2 bases for V and 12 bases for J; bases not matched to a gene: 8. The CDR3 DNA reads TGTGCCTGGAGTTCGGGACAGGCTGGTGAACTGTTTTTT. It yields the protein CAWSSGQAGELFF.